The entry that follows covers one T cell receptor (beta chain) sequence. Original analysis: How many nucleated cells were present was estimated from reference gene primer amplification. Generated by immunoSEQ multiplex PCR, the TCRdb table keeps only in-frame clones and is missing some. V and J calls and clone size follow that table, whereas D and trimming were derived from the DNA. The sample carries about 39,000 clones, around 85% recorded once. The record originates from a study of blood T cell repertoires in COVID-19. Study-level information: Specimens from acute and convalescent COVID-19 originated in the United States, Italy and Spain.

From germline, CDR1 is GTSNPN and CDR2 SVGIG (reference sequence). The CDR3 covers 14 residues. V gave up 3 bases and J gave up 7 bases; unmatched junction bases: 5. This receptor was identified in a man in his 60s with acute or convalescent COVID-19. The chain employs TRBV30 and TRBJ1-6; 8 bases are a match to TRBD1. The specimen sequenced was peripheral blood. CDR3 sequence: CAWSPGTGNSPLHF. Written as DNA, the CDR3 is TGTGCCTGGAGCCCCGGGACAGGCAATTCACCCCTCCACTTT.